A selection of T cell receptor beta chains follows, all from one sample in a study of CD8+ T cells in alopecia areata. The repertoire was sequenced with immunoSEQ multiplex PCR; TCRdb's copy has only in-frame clones and lacks some. The data hold 140,000 to 150,000 clones, with roughly 62% observed a single time. Sample: CD4+ T cells sorted from blood, taken at week 0. These receptors were obtained from a human donor with alopecia areata. Each CDR3 is given with its conserved first and last residue. A D gene is named only where the DNA matches it firmly. Size values are once, few and many counts, or a class for expanded clones, and some rows have none.

cdr3_length	clone_size	v_call	j_call	d_call	cdr3_nt	cdr3_aa
17	few	TRBV7-9	TRBJ2-1	.	TGTGCCAGCAGCTTAGGGTTGGGCAGGGGATTTTCCAATGAGCAGTTCTTC	CASSLGLGRGFSNEQFF
15	.	TRBV27	TRBJ2-7	TRBD1	TGTGCCAGCAGTTTCTTGGGACAGGGCTCCTACGAGCAGTACTTC	CASSFLGQGSYEQYF
15	few	TRBV14	TRBJ2-2	.	TGTGCCAGCAGCCAACTTCCGGGAGCTACAGGGGAGCTGTTTTTT	CASSQLPGATGELFF
14	.	TRBV7-2	TRBJ1-5	.	TGTGCCAGCAGCTTAATCCAGGGGTCCCCCGCCCAGCATTTT	CASSLIQGSPAQHF
12	.	TRBV29-1	TRBJ2-7	.	TGCAGCGTTGGCTCAGGGGTCGGGGAGCAGTACTTC	CSVGSGVGEQYF
15	few	TRBV7-2	TRBJ1-3	.	TGTGCCACCTCGGGGCGGCTGAGCTCTGGAAACACCATATATTTT	CATSGRLSSGNTIYF
10	.	TRBV20-1	TRBJ1-4	.	TGCAGTGTATACAGGGAAGAACTGTTTTTT	CSVYREELFF
13	.	TRBV29-1	TRBJ2-1	.	TGCAGCGTTGAAGACTATAACTACAATGAGCAGTTCTTC	CSVEDYNYNEQFF
12	few	TRBV29-1	TRBJ1-1	.	TGCAGCGGACGACAGTCTAGGACTGAAGCTTTCTTT	CSGRQSRTEAFF
16	.	TRBV30	TRBJ1-4	.	TGTGCCTGGAGTATTGGCTTCGGGATACAGAACGAAAAACTGTTTTTT	CAWSIGFGIQNEKLFF
14	.	TRBV4-2	TRBJ1-5	.	TGTGCCAGCAGCCAAGAATTGACGTTCCTGCCCCAGCATTTT	CASSQELTFLPQHF
11	few	TRBV25-1	TRBJ2-6	.	TGTGCCAGCTCCGGGGCCAACGTCCTGACTTTC	CASSGANVLTF
13	.	TRBV2	TRBJ1-5	.	TGTGCCAGCAGCTCGGGATCTAATCAGCCCCAGCATTTT	CASSSGSNQPQHF
12	.	TRBV29-1	TRBJ1-1	TRBD1	TGCAGCGCCGGACAGGGTGGGACTGAAGCTTTCTTT	CSAGQGGTEAFF
17	once	TRBV11-1	TRBJ1-4	TRBD1	TGTGCCAGCAGCTTAGAGGACAGGAAGCAAACTAATGAAAAACTGTTTTTT	CASSLEDRKQTNEKLFF
11	.	TRBV20-1	TRBJ1-5	.	TGCAGTGTAGGGTCTGATCAGCCCCAGCATTTT	CSVGSDQPQHF
15	.	TRBV6-5	TRBJ2-4	TRBD1	TGTGCCAGCAAAGACAGGGTACTGGCCAAAAACATTCAGTACTTC	CASKDRVLAKNIQYF